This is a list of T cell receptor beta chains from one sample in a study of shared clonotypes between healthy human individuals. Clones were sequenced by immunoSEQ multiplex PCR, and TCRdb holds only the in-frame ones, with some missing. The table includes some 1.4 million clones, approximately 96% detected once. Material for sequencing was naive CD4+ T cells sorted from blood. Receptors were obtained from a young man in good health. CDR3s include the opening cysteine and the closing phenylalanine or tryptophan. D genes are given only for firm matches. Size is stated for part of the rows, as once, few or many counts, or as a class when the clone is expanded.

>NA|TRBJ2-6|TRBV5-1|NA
CASSLDPITGANVLTF
TGCGCCAGCAGCTTGGACCCAATAACCGGGGCCAACGTCCTGACTTTC
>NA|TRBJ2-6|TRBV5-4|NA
CASSWGISGANVLTF
TGTGCCAGCAGCTGGGGTATCTCTGGGGCCAACGTCCTGACTTTC
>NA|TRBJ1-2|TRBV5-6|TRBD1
CASSLVGRQGDYGYTF
TGTGCCAGCAGCTTGGTGGGACGTCAGGGGGACTATGGCTACACCTTC
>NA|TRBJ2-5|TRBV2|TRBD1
CATADRGRMETQYF
TGTGCCACCGCAGACAGGGGACGTATGGAGACCCAGTACTTC
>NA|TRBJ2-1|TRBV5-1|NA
CASSLQVGRNEQFF
TGCGCCAGCAGCCTACAGGTGGGCCGGAATGAGCAGTTCTTC
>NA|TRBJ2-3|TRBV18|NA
CASSPGTARDTQYF
TGTGCCAGCTCACCCGGGACTGCACGGGATACGCAGTATTTT
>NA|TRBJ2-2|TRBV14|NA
CASSLSGKRVNVGELFF
TGTGCCAGCAGCCTTTCGGGTAAAAGGGTTAACGTCGGGGAGCTGTTTTTT
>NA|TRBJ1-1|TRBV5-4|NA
CASSFRRQQNTEAFF
TGTGCCAGCAGCTTCCGGAGGCAGCAGAACACTGAAGCTTTCTTT
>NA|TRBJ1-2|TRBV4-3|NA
CASSQEFPANYGYTF
TGCGCCAGCAGCCAAGAATTTCCAGCTAACTATGGCTACACCTTC
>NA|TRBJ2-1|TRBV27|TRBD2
CASRRTRLAGGLEQFF
TGTGCCAGCAGACGCACAAGACTAGCGGGGGGCCTTGAGCAGTTCTTC
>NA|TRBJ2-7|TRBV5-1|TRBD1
CASSLGGGVSLEQYF
TGCGCCAGCAGCTTGGGAGGGGGCGTGAGCCTCGAGCAGTACTTC
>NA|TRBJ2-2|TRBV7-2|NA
CASSPGDLLRLFF
TGTGCCAGCAGCCCCGGGGACCTCCTCAGGCTGTTTTTT
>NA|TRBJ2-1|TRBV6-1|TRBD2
CASSGRGGRYNEQFF
TGTGCCAGCAGTGGGCGGGGGGGGCGCTACAATGAGCAGTTCTTC
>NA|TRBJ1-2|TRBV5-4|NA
CASSDSGMPWDGYTF
TGTGCCAGCAGCGACTCAGGGATGCCGTGGGATGGCTACACCTTC
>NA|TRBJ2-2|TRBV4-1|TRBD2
CASSHASGTSGNKTGELFF
TGCGCCAGCAGCCACGCCTCCGGGACTAGCGGGAATAAGACCGGGGAGCTGTTTTTT
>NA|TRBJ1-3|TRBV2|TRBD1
CASSSRTGSGNTIYF
TGTGCCAGCAGCTCCCGGACAGGGAGTGGAAACACCATATATTTT
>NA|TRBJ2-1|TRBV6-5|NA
CASTTEREQFF
TGTGCCAGCACCACGGAGAGGGAGCAGTTCTTC
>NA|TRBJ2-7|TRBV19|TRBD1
CASSIQGANEQYF
TGTGCCAGTAGTATCCAGGGGGCCAACGAGCAGTACTTC
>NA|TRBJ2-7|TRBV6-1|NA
CASSVLNHSYEQYF
TGTGCCAGCAGTGTACTCAACCATTCCTACGAGCAGTACTTC
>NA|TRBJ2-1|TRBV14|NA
CASSQEWGYEQFF
TGTGCCAGCAGCCAAGAATGGGGGTATGAGCAGTTCTTC
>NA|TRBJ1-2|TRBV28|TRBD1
CASGTRDRVGYGYTF
TGTGCCAGCGGAACCCGGGACAGGGTGGGGTATGGCTACACCTTC
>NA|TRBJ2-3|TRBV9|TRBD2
CASSAIAGVPDTQYF
TGTGCCAGCAGCGCCATAGCGGGAGTTCCAGATACGCAGTATTTT
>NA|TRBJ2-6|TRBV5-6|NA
CASSLAVRAGANVLTF
TGTGCCAGCAGCTTGGCCGTCAGGGCTGGGGCCAACGTCCTGACTTTC
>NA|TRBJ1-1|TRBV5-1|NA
CASSLSDPTEAFF
TGCGCCAGCAGCTTGTCTGATCCCACTGAAGCTTTCTTT
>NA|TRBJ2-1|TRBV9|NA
CASSVYGSYNEQFF
TGTGCCAGCAGCGTTTACGGATCCTACAATGAGCAGTTCTTC
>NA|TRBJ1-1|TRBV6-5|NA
CASWSGFGTEAFF
TGTGCCAGCTGGTCGGGTTTCGGGACTGAAGCTTTCTTT
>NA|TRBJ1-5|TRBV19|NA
CASSIAGGEGQPQHF
TGTGCCAGTAGTATAGCGGGGGGAGAGGGTCAGCCCCAGCATTTT
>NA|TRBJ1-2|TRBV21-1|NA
CASSKSRQGAPNYGYTF
TGTGCCAGCAGCAAAAGTCGACAGGGGGCGCCTAACTATGGCTACACCTTC
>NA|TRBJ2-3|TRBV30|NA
CAWSVPPDTQYF
TGTGCCTGGAGTGTACCTCCAGATACGCAGTATTTT
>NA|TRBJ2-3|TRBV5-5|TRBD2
CASSFPTSGRSDTQYF
TGTGCCAGCAGCTTTCCAACTAGCGGCAGATCAGATACGCAGTATTTT
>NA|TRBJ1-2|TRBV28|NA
CASSWVRANYGYTF
TGTGCCAGCAGTTGGGTCAGAGCTAACTATGGCTACACCTTC
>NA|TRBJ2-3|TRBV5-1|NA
CASSSGGTDTQYF
TGCGCCAGCAGCTCGGGGGGCACAGATACGCAGTATTTT
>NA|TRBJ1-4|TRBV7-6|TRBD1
CASSSLFGMDRGPEKLFF
TGTGCCAGCAGCTCATTATTCGGCATGGACAGGGGGCCTGAAAAACTGTTTTTT
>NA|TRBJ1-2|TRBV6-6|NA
CASSTARPDTHGYTF
TGTGCCAGCAGTACAGCCCGACCGGATACCCATGGCTACACCTTC
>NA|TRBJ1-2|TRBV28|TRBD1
CASRYMDRGDYGYTF
TGTGCCAGCAGATATATGGACAGGGGAGACTATGGCTACACCTTC
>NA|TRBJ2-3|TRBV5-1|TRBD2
CASSKRTSGRARGDTDTQYF
TGCGCCAGCAGCAAAAGGACTAGCGGGAGAGCCCGAGGGGACACAGATACGCAGTATTTT
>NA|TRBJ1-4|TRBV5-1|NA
CASSLTVSTNEKLFF
TGCGCCAGCAGCTTAACCGTTTCGACTAATGAAAAACTGTTTTTT
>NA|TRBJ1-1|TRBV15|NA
CATSRDGGSTEAFF
TGTGCCACCAGCAGAGACGGGGGCAGCACTGAAGCTTTCTTT
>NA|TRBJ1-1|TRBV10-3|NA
CAIKLALMNTEAFF
TGTGCCATCAAACTGGCGCTTATGAACACTGAAGCTTTCTTT
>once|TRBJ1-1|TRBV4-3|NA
CASSQDSATTNTEAFF
TGCGCCAGCAGCCAAGATTCGGCGACAACGAACACTGAAGCTTTCTTT
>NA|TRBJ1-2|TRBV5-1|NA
CASSWDQGIEANGYTF
TGCGCCAGCAGCTGGGACCAGGGGATCGAGGCTAACGGCTACACCTTC
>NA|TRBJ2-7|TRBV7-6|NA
CASSLRPRGYEQYF
TGTGCCAGCAGCTTACGTCCTAGAGGCTACGAGCAGTACTTC
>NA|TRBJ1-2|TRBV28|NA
CASSTRDPPNYGYTF
TGTGCCAGCAGTACACGGGACCCACCTAACTATGGCTACACCTTC
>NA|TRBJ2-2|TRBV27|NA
CASSLRRANTGELFF
TGTGCCAGCAGTTTAAGGCGCGCGAACACCGGGGAGCTGTTTTTT
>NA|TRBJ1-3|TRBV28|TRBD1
CASRPETGTGNTIYF
TGTGCCAGCAGACCCGAGACAGGGACTGGAAACACCATATATTTT
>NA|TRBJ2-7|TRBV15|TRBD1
CATSSRDRSYEQYF
TGTGCCACCAGCAGCCGGGACAGGTCCTACGAGCAGTACTTC
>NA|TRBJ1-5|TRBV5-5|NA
CASSSSWINQPQHF
TGTGCCAGCAGCTCTTCTTGGATCAATCAGCCCCAGCATTTT
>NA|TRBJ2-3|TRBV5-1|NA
CASHPVGSSTDTQYF
TGCGCCAGCCACCCAGTGGGGTCTAGCACAGATACGCAGTATTTT
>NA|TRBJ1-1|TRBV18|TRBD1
CASSLQGAGTEAFF
TGTGCCAGCTCACTTCAGGGGGCAGGAACTGAAGCTTTCTTT
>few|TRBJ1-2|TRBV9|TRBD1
CASSVEGTATYTF
TGTGCCAGCAGCGTAGAAGGGACAGCGACCTACACCTTC
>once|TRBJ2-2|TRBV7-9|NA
CASSFSRTTGELFF
TGTGCCAGCAGCTTTTCCCGTACGACCGGGGAGCTGTTTTTT
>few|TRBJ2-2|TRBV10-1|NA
CASSQGRANTGELFF
TGCGCCAGCAGCCAGGGCAGGGCGAACACCGGGGAGCTGTTTTTT
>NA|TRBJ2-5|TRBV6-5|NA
CASSYSGGKKETQYF
TGTGCCAGCAGTTACTCAGGGGGAAAAAAAGAAACCCAGTACTTC
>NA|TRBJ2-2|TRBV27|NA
CASTLMFGNTGELFF
TGTGCCAGCACCCTCATGTTCGGGAACACCGGGGAGCTGTTTTTT
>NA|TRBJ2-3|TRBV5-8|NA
CASSLAGTIFTDTQYF
TGTGCCAGCAGCTTGGCCGGGACAATCTTCACAGATACGCAGTATTTT
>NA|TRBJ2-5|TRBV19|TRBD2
CASSATSGQGQETQYF
TGTGCCAGTAGTGCAACTAGCGGGCAGGGCCAAGAGACCCAGTACTTC
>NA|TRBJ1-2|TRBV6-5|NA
CASSYTPRRDGYTF
TGTGCCAGCAGTTACACCCCCCGGAGGGATGGCTACACCTTC
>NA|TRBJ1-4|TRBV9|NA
CASSPSAPGNEKLFF
TGTGCCAGCAGCCCCTCGGCTCCGGGGAATGAAAAACTGTTTTTT
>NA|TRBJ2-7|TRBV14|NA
CASSTRGNRYEQYF
TGTGCCAGCAGCACTCGTGGGAATCGCTACGAGCAGTACTTC
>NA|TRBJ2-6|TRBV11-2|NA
CASSLGPSSGANVLTF
TGTGCCAGCAGCTTAGGTCCGAGCTCTGGGGCCAACGTCCTGACTTTC